A selection of T cell receptor beta chains follows, all from one sample in a study of cytotoxic CD8 clonotypes in ibrutinib-treated CLL. Profiling relied on immunoSEQ multiplex PCR, and the TCRdb table lists in-frame clones only, not all of them. The table includes about 120,000 clones, approximately 85% detected once. Sequenced material: PBMCs, taken after 24 months of ibrutinib treatment. Receptor source: a human donor with chronic lymphocytic leukemia. Both conserved end residues are part of each CDR3. A D gene is named only where the DNA matches it firmly. Where a row states a size, it is once, few, many or the class of an expanded clone; other rows omit it.

j_call clone_size v_call d_call cdr3_nt cdr3_aa
TRBJ2-5 . TRBV2 . TGTGCCAGCAGTGTGGACGGCCGGAAGACCCAGTACTTC CASSVDGRKTQYF
TRBJ2-3 . TRBV2 TRBD2 TGTGCCAGCAGTGGGGATTCTAGCGGGGGGGCCCTCTTTACTCGCACAGATACGCAGTATTTT CASSGDSSGGALFTRTDTQYF
TRBJ2-1 . TRBV28 TRBD2 TGTGCCAGCAGAACCGGGACTAGCGGGAGACACGCCTACAATGAGCAGTTCTTC CASRTGTSGRHAYNEQFF
TRBJ2-4 . TRBV5-1 . TGCGCCAGCAGCTTGGGGGGATTCAAAAACATTCAGTACTTC CASSLGGFKNIQYF
TRBJ2-5 . TRBV29-1 . TGCAGCGTTGCATCGGGGTGGCAAGAGACCCAGTACTTC CSVASGWQETQYF
TRBJ2-2 few TRBV19 . TGTGCCAGTAGTATAGACAGAGTCGCGAACACCGGGGAGCTGTTTTTT CASSIDRVANTGELFF
TRBJ2-1 . TRBV5-8 TRBD2 TGTGCCAGCAGCCACGGTCTGCGGGGGGGCCATGCGGATGAGCAGTTCTTC CASSHGLRGGHADEQFF
TRBJ2-7 . TRBV7-2 . TGTGCCAGCAGCTTACAAGAGGAGGTGCGCGAGCAGTACTTC CASSLQEEVREQYF
TRBJ2-5 . TRBV28 . TGTGCCAGCGGACCCGGACAGCTCGGAGAGACCCAGTACTTC CASGPGQLGETQYF
TRBJ1-1 . TRBV28 TRBD1 TGTGCCAGTAAAGGACAGGGCTGGACTGAAGCTTTCTTT CASKGQGWTEAFF
TRBJ2-7 few TRBV2 . TGTGCCAGCAGTGAGCAAATCTACGAGCAGTACTTC CASSEQIYEQYF
TRBJ2-3 . TRBV7-6 TRBD2 TGTGCCAGCAGCAAAGGGACCGGGACTAGCGGGGCAGATACGCAGTATTTT CASSKGTGTSGADTQYF
TRBJ1-6 . TRBV7-9 . TGTGCCAGCAGCTTAGGTGGAGGGTTTGATTCACCCCTCCACTTT CASSLGGGFDSPLHF
TRBJ2-7 . TRBV18 . TGTGCCAGCTCACCCGTGGATTTCGGCAGCGAGCAGTACTTC CASSPVDFGSEQYF
TRBJ2-3 . TRBV11-2 TRBD2 TGTGCCAGCAGCTTAAGCAGGGAGGGCGATACGCAGTATTTT CASSLSREGDTQYF
TRBJ1-6 . TRBV28 . TGTGCCAGCAGTTACAGGGTGGAGTCCTATAATTCACCCCTCCACTTT CASSYRVESYNSPLHF
TRBJ2-3 few TRBV5-6 . TGTGCCAGCAGCCCTCGGGGGCATACGCAGTATTTT CASSPRGHTQYF
TRBJ2-1 . TRBV28 TRBD1 TGTGCCAGCAGTTCATTCGGGACAGGGGTCAATGAGCAGTTCTTC CASSSFGTGVNEQFF
TRBJ2-7 . TRBV7-3 . TGTGCCAGCAGCTTAAAGGGGGGTCCGTCCTACGAGCAGTACTTC CASSLKGGPSYEQYF
TRBJ1-1 . TRBV28 . TGTGCCAGCAGATCCAACTCGGACACTGAAGCTTTCTTT CASRSNSDTEAFF
TRBJ2-1 . TRBV27 . TGTGCCAGCAGTTGGGGACAAAATTACAATGAGCAGTTCTTC CASSWGQNYNEQFF
TRBJ1-4 . TRBV28 TRBD1 TGTGCCAGCAAGGGCTCTCCGGGACAGGGTCGAGAAAAACTGTTTTTT CASKGSPGQGREKLFF
TRBJ1-2 . TRBV6-6 TRBD1 TGTGCCAGCAGTGGAGACAGGGGGTATGGCTACACCTTC CASSGDRGYGYTF
TRBJ1-3 many TRBV4-1 TRBD1 TGCGCCAGCAGCCAGGGAGGACAGGGGGCGGCCGGAAACACCATATATTTT CASSQGGQGAAGNTIYF
TRBJ1-2 . TRBV6-5 . TGTGCCAGCAGACCTGGTAACAGGTTGGGCTATGGCTACACCTTC CASRPGNRLGYGYTF
TRBJ2-3 . TRBV9 . TGTGCCAGCAGCCCTAGTCGAACGCAGTATTTT CASSPSRTQYF
TRBJ2-3 . TRBV28 TRBD2 TGTGCCAGCAGTTCGGGACTAGTGATGCAGTATTTT CASSSGLVMQYF
TRBJ2-7 . TRBV27 . TGTGCCAGCAGTGCCCTACTTGGAGAGCAGTACTTC CASSALLGEQYF
TRBJ2-2 . TRBV18 . TGTGCCAGCTCACCACTCGGTATGAACACCGGGGAGCTGTTTTTT CASSPLGMNTGELFF
TRBJ1-2 . TRBV10-3 . TGTGCCACGACAGGATCTAACTATGGCTACACCTTC CATTGSNYGYTF
TRBJ1-4 once TRBV28 TRBD1 TGTGCCAGCAGGCTCCCAGGGGGCCTAGCTAATGAAAAACTGTTTTTT CASRLPGGLANEKLFF